Listed here are 8 T cell receptor beta chains from one sample, sequenced in a study of CD8+ T cells in alopecia areata. RNA was extracted and reverse transcribed into cDNA as the sequencing template. Repertoires were generated with immunoSEQ multiplex PCR, while TCRdb's copy carries only in-frame clones and drops some. The table includes some 5,000 clones, roughly 63% detected once. Peripheral blood samples and lesional scalp punch biopsies were obtained from alopecia areata patients. Sequenced here: skin, sampled at week 0. The receptors were gathered from a human donor with alopecia areata.

The chain joins TRBV7-8 to TRBJ1-6; weak D call: TRBD1 (6 bases). The V and J ends lost 4 bases and 14 bases respectively, with 18 bases between them. Germline V gene data show CDR1 as SGHVS and CDR2 as FQNEAQ. The CDR3 length is 14 residues. The CDR3 DNA reads as TGTGCCAGCAGCTCCTCCGGACAGCGGGGGACCCTCCACTTT. Translated, it gives CASSSSGQRGTLHF.

J is TRBJ2-4 and V is TRBV29-1; D uncertain. The V gene's germline CDR1 is SQVTM and CDR2 ANQGSEA. Trimming left V 5 bases short and J 0 bases short, with 5 bases between. The CDR3 is made up of 12 amino acids. The CDR3 DNA reads as TGCAGCGTTAGAAGAGCCAAAAACATTCAGTACTTC. Translated: CSVRRAKNIQYF.

Judged by abundance, this clone is large. This chain connects TRBV5-6 to TRBJ1-1; D unclear. Germline CDR1 and CDR2: SGHDT and YYEEEE. Trimming removed 0 bases at V and 5 bases at J, with 5 bases between. The CDR3 consists of 12 residues. Here the CDR3 DNA reads TGTGCCAGCAGCTTGGAGCCGACTGAAGCTTTCTTT. This gives the protein CASSLEPTEAFF.

The rearrangement uses TRBV13 and TRBJ2-4; TRBD2 matches 10 bases. Germline V lookup: CDR1 PRHDT, CDR2 FYEKMQ (reference sequence). With 2 bases clipped from V and 4 bases from J, the junction kept 2 bases outside the gene matches. CDR3 length equals 15 residues. The chain's CDR3 is CASSLQRGGKNIQYF. The CDR3 DNA reads as TGTGCCAGCAGCTTACAGCGGGGGGGAAAAAACATTCAGTACTTC.

V gene TRBV28 combines with J gene TRBJ1-2, with a tentative D call TRBD1 (6 bases). This CDR3 is 13 amino acids long. V was shortened by 6 bases and J by 6 bases, with 14 bases between the two germline ends. CDR1 and CDR2 (germline): MDHEN, SYDVKM. Written as DNA, the CDR3 is TGTGCCAGCAGGACAACAGGGTACAATGGCTACACCTTC. It yields the protein CASRTTGYNGYTF.

This chain joins TRBV5-5 and TRBJ2-1; D remains ambiguous. CDR3 length: 13 residues. With 0 bases removed from V and 9 bases from J, the gap between germline ends came to 10 bases. The germline V gene encodes CDR1 SGHKS and CDR2 YYEKEE (reference sequence). CDR3 protein: CASSLGRGGEQFF. The DNA for the CDR3 is TGTGCCAGCAGCTTGGGACGAGGTGGTGAGCAGTTCTTC.

For this clone: At the DNA level, this CDR3 is encoded by other sequences in the same sample as well. The rearrangement links TRBV19 to TRBJ2-7, with D possibly matching TRBD1 (6 bases). Between the trimmed V and J ends, which lost 7 bases and 1 base, there was a span of 11 bases. Germline V gene sequence: CDR1 LNHDA, CDR2 SQIVND (reference sequence). CDR3 length: 13 residues. The CDR3 coding sequence is TGTGCCAGTAAGTCAGGGGCGTCCTACGAGCAGTACTTC. The encoded protein is CASKSGASYEQYF.

The chain has TRBV5-4 and TRBJ1-2; D unresolved. V was pared by 4 bases and J by 2 bases, with 15 bases between. Germline V gene data show CDR1 as SGHNT and CDR2 as YYREEE (reference sequence). The CDR3 is 15 amino acids. CDR3 coding DNA: TGTGCCAGCAGCCGGACGAAGGGAGAAAACTATGGCTACACCTTC. Translated, it gives CASSRTKGENYGYTF.